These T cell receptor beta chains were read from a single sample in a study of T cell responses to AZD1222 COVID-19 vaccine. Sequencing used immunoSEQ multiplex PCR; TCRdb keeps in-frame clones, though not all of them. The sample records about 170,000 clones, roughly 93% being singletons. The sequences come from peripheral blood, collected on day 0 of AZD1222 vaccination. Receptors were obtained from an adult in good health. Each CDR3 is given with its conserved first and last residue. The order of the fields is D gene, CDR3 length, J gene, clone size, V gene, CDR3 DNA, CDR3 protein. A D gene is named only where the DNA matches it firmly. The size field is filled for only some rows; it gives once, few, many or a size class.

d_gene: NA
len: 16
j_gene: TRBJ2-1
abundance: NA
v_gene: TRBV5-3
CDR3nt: TGTGCCAGAAGCTCTCCCCAGGGCTTTTTTCCCAATGAGCAGTTCTTC
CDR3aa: CARSSPQGFFPNEQFF

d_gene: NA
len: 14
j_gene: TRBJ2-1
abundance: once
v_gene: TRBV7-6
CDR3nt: TGTGCCAGCAGCTTGGACATTCCCTACAATGAGCAGTTCTTC
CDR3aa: CASSLDIPYNEQFF

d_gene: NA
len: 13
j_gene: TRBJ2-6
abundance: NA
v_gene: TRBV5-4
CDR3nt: TGTGCCAGCACACTCTCTGGGGCCAACGTCCTGACTTTC
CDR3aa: CASTLSGANVLTF

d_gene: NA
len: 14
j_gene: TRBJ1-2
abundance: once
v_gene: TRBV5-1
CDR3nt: TGCGCCAGCAGCTCGGGCACAGGGAAGGATGGCTACACCTTC
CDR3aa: CASSSGTGKDGYTF

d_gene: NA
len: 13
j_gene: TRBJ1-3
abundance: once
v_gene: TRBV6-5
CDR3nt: TGTGCCAGCTTTCCCCCCGGAGGAAACACCATATATTTT
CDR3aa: CASFPPGGNTIYF

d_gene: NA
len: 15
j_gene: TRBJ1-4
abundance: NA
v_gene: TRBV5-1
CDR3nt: TGCGCCAGCAGCCCAGGGGTGGCAGACAATGAAAAACTGTTTTTT
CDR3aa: CASSPGVADNEKLFF

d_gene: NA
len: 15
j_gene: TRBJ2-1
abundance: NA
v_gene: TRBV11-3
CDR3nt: TGTGCCAGCAGCTCAGACAGTAACTCCTACAATGAGCAGTTCTTC
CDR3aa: CASSSDSNSYNEQFF

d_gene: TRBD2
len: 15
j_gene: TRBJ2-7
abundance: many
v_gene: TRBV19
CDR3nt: TGTGCCAGTAGTATCGGACTAGCGGTGACCTACGAGCAGTACTTC
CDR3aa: CASSIGLAVTYEQYF

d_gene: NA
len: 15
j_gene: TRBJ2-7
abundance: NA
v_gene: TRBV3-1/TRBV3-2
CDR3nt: TGTGCCAGCAGCCAAGTTACGGTTCATGCCTACGAGCAGTACTTC
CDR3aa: CASSQVTVHAYEQYF

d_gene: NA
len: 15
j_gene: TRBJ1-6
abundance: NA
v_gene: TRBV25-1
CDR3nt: TGTGCCAGCAGTGAACATTTAGGGGAGGTCTCACCCCTCCACTTT
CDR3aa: CASSEHLGEVSPLHF

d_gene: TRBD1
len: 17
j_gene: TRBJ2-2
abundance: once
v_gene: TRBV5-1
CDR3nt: TGCGCCAGCAGCTTGGACAGGGGGCTCACGAACACCGGGGAGCTGTTTTTT
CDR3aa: CASSLDRGLTNTGELFF

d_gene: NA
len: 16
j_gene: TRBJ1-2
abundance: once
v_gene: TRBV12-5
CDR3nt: TGTGCTAGTGGTCCTGTGCCAGGGGAAGGGGGCTATGGCTACACCTTC
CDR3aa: CASGPVPGEGGYGYTF

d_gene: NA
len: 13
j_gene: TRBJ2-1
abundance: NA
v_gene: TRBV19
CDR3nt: TGTGCCAGTAAAAGGGGAGATGGCAATGAGCAGTTCTTC
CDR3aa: CASKRGDGNEQFF

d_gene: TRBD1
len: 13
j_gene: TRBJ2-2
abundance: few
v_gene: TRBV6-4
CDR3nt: TGTGCCAGCAGGACAGGGGACACCGGGGAGCTGTTTTTT
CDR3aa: CASRTGDTGELFF

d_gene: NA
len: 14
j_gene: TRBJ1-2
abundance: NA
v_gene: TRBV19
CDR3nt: TGTGCCAGTAGTATTATGGGTAGGGTTTACGGCTACACCTTC
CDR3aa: CASSIMGRVYGYTF

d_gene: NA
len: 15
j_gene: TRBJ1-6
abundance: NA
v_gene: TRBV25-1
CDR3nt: TGTGCCAGCACGAGGGGGGCGGCCTATAATTCACCCCTCCACTTT
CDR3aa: CASTRGAAYNSPLHF

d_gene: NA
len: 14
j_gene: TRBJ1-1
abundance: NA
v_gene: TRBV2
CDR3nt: TGTGCCAGCAGTGACGGACCGATGAACACTGAAGCTTTCTTT
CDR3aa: CASSDGPMNTEAFF

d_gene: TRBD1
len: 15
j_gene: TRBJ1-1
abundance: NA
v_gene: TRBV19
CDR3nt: TGTGCCAGTAGTCCTCGGGACAGGGGGAACACTGAAGCTTTCTTT
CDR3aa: CASSPRDRGNTEAFF

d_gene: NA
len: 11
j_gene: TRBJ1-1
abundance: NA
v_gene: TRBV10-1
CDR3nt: TGCGCCAGCAGCGGAGCCCGTGAAGCTTTCTTT
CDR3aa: CASSGAREAFF

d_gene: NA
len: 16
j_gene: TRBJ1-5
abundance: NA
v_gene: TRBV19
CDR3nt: TGTGCCAGTAGTATGAGGGGATTTGATAGCAATCAGCCCCAGCATTTT
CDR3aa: CASSMRGFDSNQPQHF

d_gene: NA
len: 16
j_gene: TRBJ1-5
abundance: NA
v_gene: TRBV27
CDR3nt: TGTGCCAGCAGTTCAAGGAGTCCCGGGGGCAATCAGCCCCAGCATTTT
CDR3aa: CASSSRSPGGNQPQHF

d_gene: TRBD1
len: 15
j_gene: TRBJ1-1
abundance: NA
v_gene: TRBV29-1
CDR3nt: TGCAGCGTTGGGATGACAGGGGCCATGAACACTGAAGCTTTCTTT
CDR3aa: CSVGMTGAMNTEAFF

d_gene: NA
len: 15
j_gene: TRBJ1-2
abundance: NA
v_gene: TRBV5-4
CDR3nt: TGTGCCAGCAGCTTGGTGGGGGGTTCTAACTATGGCTACACCTTC
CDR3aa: CASSLVGGSNYGYTF

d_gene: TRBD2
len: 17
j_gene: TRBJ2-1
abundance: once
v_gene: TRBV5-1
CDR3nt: TGCGCCAGCAACCGAGGACTAGCGGGGGGGTCCTACAATGAGCAGTTCTTC
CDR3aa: CASNRGLAGGSYNEQFF

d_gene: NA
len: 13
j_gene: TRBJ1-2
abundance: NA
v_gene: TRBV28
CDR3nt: TGTGCCAGCAGTCAGGACGGGAACTATGGCTACACCTTC
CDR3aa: CASSQDGNYGYTF

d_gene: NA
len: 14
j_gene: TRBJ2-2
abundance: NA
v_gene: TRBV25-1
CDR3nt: TGTGCCAGCAGTTCCGACAGACCAACCGGGGAGCTGTTTTTT
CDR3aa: CASSSDRPTGELFF

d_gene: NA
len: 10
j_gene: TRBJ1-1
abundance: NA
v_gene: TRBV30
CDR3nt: TGTGCCTCAGAACACACTGAAGCTTTCTTT
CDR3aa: CASEHTEAFF

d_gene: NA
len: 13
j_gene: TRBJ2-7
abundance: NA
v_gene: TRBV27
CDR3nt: TGTGCCAGCGGACGTGGGGGGCCCGACGAGCAGTACTTC
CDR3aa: CASGRGGPDEQYF

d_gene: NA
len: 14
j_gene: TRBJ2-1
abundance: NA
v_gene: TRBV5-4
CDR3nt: TGTGCCAGCAGCTTTCGTAGCGTCGTGAATGAGCAGTTCTTC
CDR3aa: CASSFRSVVNEQFF

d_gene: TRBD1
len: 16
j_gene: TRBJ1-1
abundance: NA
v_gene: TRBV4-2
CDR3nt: TGTGCCAGCAGCCAAGGTAATGCAGGGGGCATAACTGAAGCTTTCTTT
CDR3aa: CASSQGNAGGITEAFF

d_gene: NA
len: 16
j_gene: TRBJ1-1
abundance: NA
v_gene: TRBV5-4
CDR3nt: TGTGCCCTTAGAACAAGGGAACGGGCTGTGAACACTGAAGCTTTCTTT
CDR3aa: CALRTRERAVNTEAFF

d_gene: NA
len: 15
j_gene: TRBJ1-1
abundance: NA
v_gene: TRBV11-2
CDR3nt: TGTGCCAGCAGCTTAGGTTTCCAAACTGGCACTGAAGCTTTCTTT
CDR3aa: CASSLGFQTGTEAFF

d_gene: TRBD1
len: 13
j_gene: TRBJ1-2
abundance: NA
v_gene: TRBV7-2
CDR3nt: TGTGCCAGCAGCTTGGGACAGAACTATGGCTACACCTTC
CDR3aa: CASSLGQNYGYTF

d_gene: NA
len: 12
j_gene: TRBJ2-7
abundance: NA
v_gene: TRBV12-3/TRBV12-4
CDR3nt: TGTGCCAGCAGTGGGACCACCTACGAGCAGTACTTC
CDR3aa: CASSGTTYEQYF

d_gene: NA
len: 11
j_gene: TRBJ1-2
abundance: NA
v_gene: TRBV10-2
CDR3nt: TGCGCCAGCAGTGAGACAGGCGGCTACACCTTC
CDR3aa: CASSETGGYTF

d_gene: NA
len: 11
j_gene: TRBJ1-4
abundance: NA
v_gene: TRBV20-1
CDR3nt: TGCACCGGGGCAACTAATGAAAAACTGTTTTTT
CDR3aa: CTGATNEKLFF

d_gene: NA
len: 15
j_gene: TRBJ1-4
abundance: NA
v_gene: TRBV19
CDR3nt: TGTGCCAGTAGTATAGGATGGGGGCCCAATGAAAAACTGTTTTTT
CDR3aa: CASSIGWGPNEKLFF

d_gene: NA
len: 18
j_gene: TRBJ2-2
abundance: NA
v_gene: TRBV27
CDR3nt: TGTGCCAGCAGTTGGGACTTCTGGGACAGTTCAAACACCGGGGAGCTGTTTTTT
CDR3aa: CASSWDFWDSSNTGELFF

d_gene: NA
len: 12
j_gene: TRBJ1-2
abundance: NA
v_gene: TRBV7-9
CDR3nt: TGTGCCAGCAGCTTAGATTACTATGGCTACACCTTC
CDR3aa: CASSLDYYGYTF

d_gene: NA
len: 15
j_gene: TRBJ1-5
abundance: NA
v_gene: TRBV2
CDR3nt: TGTGCCAGCAGTGAGTTAGGACAGCCAAATCAGCCCCAGCATTTT
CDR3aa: CASSELGQPNQPQHF